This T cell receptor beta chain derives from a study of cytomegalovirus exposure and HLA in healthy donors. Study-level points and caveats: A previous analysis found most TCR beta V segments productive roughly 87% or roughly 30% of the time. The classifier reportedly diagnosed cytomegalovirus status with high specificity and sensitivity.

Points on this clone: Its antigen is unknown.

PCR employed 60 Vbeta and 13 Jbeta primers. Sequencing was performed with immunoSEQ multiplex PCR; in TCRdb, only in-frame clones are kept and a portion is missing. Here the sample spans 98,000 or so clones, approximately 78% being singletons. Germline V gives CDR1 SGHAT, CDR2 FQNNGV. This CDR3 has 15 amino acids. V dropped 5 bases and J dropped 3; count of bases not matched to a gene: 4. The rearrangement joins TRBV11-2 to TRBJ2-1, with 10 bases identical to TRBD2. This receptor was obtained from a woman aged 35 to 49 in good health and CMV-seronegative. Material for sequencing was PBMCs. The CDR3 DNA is TGTGCCAGCAGCCCGGGACTAGCGTACTACAATGAGCAGTTCTTC. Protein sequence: CASSPGLAYYNEQFF.